Shown below are 8 T cell receptor beta chains from a single sample sequenced in a study of blood T cell repertoires in COVID-19. Only in-frame clones appear in the TCRdb table, and some are missing; sequencing was by immunoSEQ multiplex PCR. The data hold fewer than 200,000 clones, with roughly 88% observed a single time. Sequences were obtained from peripheral blood. The receptors derive from a man aged 55 to 70 who had recovered from COVID-19.

V usage is TRBV6-5 and J usage is TRBJ1-2; D is unresolved. V was clipped by 0 bases and J by 6 bases, with 8 bases between them. The V gene's germline CDR1 is MNHEY and CDR2 SVGAGI. The CDR3 is 13 amino acids. The DNA for the CDR3 is TGTGCCAGCAGTTACTCGATCGGGGATGGCTACACCTTC. Translated, it gives CASSYSIGDGYTF.

The genes are TRBV27 and TRBJ2-5; D is perhaps TRBD1 (5 bases). The CDR3 is 14 amino acids. CDR1 and CDR2 (germline): MNHEY, SMNVEV (reference sequence). The V end lost 6 bases, the J end lost 1 base, and 12 bases lay between the germline ends. CDR3 DNA: TGTGCCAGCAGCCTTCAGGGAACCCAAGAGACCCAGTACTTC. This codes for CASSLQGTQETQYF.

The gene calls are TRBV12-3 or TRBV12-4 and TRBJ1-6; D call uncertain. This CDR3 is 13 amino acids long. Trimming left V 10 bases short and J 6 bases short, with 13 bases between. CDR3 loop: CATSQQVNSPLHF. CDR3 in DNA: TGTGCCACTTCACAGCAAGTTAATTCACCCCTCCACTTT.

The chain employs TRBV6-2 or TRBV6-3 and TRBJ1-5, with D unclear. Trimming took 6 bases from V and 3 from J, leaving 12 bases between them. The germline V gene has CDR1 MNHEY and CDR2 SVGEGT. The CDR3 has 14 amino acids. The CDR3 is CASSPPSSNQPQHF. The CDR3 DNA sequence: TGTGCCAGCAGCCCACCTAGCTCCAATCAGCCCCAGCATTTT.

The chain's CDR3 is CASSLVGQPNYGYTF. Written as DNA, the CDR3 is TGTGCCAGCAGCTTAGTGGGACAGCCTAACTATGGCTACACCTTC. The chain uses TRBV7-2 and TRBJ1-2; 7 bases are shared with TRBD1. The CDR3 is made up of 15 amino acids. Germline CDR1 and CDR2: SGHTA and FQGNSA. V trimming: 1 base; J trimming: 0 bases; junction bases outside the gene matches: 2.

This chain connects TRBV15 to TRBJ2-3, with D possibly being TRBD2 (5 bases). Deletions cut 1 base from V and 6 bases from J, with 14 bases between. Germline V CDR1 and CDR2: LNHNV, YYDKDF (reference sequence). The CDR3 length is 15 residues. The chain's CDR3 is CATSRGTGSEDTQYF. The CDR3 DNA reads as TGTGCCACCAGCAGAGGAACGGGGTCCGAGGATACGCAGTATTTT.

The chain links TRBV4-1 to TRBJ2-6; D gene unclear. V was shortened by 1 base and J by 0 bases, with 7 bases between the two germline ends. The germline V gene encodes CDR1 MGHRA and CDR2 YSYEKL. The length of the CDR3 is 16 residues. CDR3 sequence (DNA): TGCGCCAGCAGCCAAGGGGCAGGCTCTGGGGCCAACGTCCTGACTTTC. It codes for CASSQGAGSGANVLTF.

The chain carries TRBV4-2 and TRBJ1-2, with 7 bases matching TRBD1. The CDR3 is made up of 15 amino acids. Germline CDR1 is LGHNA and CDR2 is YNFKEQ. The V segment lost 2 bases and the J segment 4 bases; nucleotides outside the gene matches: 7. CDR3 coding DNA: TGTGCCAGCAGCCAAAGCCGGGACAGCCTCTATGGCTACACCTTC. This sequence encodes CASSQSRDSLYGYTF.